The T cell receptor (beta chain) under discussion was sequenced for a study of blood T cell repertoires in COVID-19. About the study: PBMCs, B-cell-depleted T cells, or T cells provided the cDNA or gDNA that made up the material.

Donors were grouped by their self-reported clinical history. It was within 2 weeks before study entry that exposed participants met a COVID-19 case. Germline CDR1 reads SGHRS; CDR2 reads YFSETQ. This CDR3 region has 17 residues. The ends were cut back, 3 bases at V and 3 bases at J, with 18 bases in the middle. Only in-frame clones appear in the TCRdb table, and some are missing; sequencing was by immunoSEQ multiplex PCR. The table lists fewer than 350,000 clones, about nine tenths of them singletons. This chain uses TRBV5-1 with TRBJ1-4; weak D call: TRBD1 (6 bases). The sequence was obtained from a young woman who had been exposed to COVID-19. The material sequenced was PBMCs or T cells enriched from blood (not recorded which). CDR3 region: CASSWTDSGTPNEKLFF. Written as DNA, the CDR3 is TGCGCCAGCAGCTGGACGGACAGTGGTACCCCTAATGAAAAACTGTTTTTT.